The 13 T cell receptor beta chains in this list originate from one sample, sequenced in a study of blood T cell repertoires in COVID-19. Using immunoSEQ multiplex PCR, the repertoire was profiled, and TCRdb retains in-frame clones only, with some absent. This table has about 320,000 clones, around 90% appearing once. Specimen: PBMCs or T cells enriched from blood (not recorded which). These receptors all come from a man aged 55-75 years who had recovered from COVID-19.

The rearrangement links TRBV5-1 to TRBJ2-1; no clear D. V was pared by 0 bases and J by 7 bases, with 14 bases between. The germline V gene encodes CDR1 SGHRS and CDR2 YFSETQ. The CDR3 is made up of 15 amino acids. DNA of the CDR3: TGCGCCAGCAGCTTGGCCTGGAAGAGGTGGAATGAGCAGTTCTTC. Translated: CASSLAWKRWNEQFF.

The rearrangement uses TRBV5-1 and TRBJ2-2; 7 bases align to TRBD1. Trimming cost V 0 bases and J 4 bases; bases outside gene matches: 6. Germline-derived CDR1 and CDR2 are SGHRS and YFSETQ. The CDR3 loop spans 16 amino acids. In nucleotides, the CDR3 is TGCGCCAGCAGCTTGGTCCAGGGGGAAGGCACCGGGGAGCTGTTTTTT. This gives the protein CASSLVQGEGTGELFF.

The chain employs TRBV18 and TRBJ2-1; 12 nucleotides line up with TRBD2. Germline CDR1 and CDR2: KGHSH and LQKENI. With 3 bases clipped from V and 7 bases from J, the junction kept 7 bases outside the gene matches. The CDR3 sequence is 16 residues long. CDR3 DNA sequence: TGTGCCAGCTCACCTATAGGGACTAGCGGGTCGAATGAGCAGTTCTTC. It is translated as CASSPIGTSGSNEQFF.

This chain joins TRBV27 and TRBJ1-1; D not resolved. CDR3 length equals 13 residues. Trimming pared 4 bases from V and 5 bases from J, leaving 11 bases between. In germline, CDR1 is MNHEY, CDR2 SMNVEV (reference sequence). The CDR3 sequence: CASSSGGSTEAFF. In DNA form, the CDR3 reads TGTGCCAGCAGTTCAGGTGGTTCTACTGAAGCTTTCTTT.

V usage is TRBV7-3 and J usage is TRBJ2-2; 8 positions agree with TRBD2. CDR3 size: 15 residues. In germline, CDR1 is SGHTA, CDR2 FQGTGA. After removal of 7 bases from V and 0 bases from J, the junction contained 4 bases not matched to a gene. CDR3 loop: CASTPGLANTGELFF. CDR3 coding DNA: TGTGCCAGCACCCCGGGACTAGCGAACACCGGGGAGCTGTTTTTT.

This rearrangement joins TRBV19 to TRBJ2-7; D not certain. V gave up 3 bases and J gave up 4 bases, with 7 bases separating them. The CDR3 has 12 amino acids. The germline CDR1 and CDR2 sequences are LNHDA and SQIVND (reference sequence). The CDR3: CASSIDGYEQYF. The DNA for the CDR3 is TGTGCCAGTAGTATTGACGGGTACGAGCAGTACTTC.

J is TRBJ1-4 and V is TRBV5-1; D call uncertain. The germline gives CDR1 SGHRS, CDR2 YFSETQ. Trimming shortened V by 4 bases and J by 0 bases, and 10 bases separated the two germline ends. CDR3 size: 15 residues. The CDR3 bases are TGCGCCAGCAGCCTCTTAGCATCAACTAATGAAAAACTGTTTTTT. Protein product: CASSLLASTNEKLFF.

This sequence joins TRBV11-3 and TRBJ1-1; the D is unclear. The CDR3 runs 14 residues. From germline, CDR1 is SGHNT and CDR2 YENEEA. V was trimmed by 5 bases and J by 1 base, leaving 11 bases between them. The CDR3 region has the DNA TGTGCCAGCAGCCGAGACTCTACGAACACTGAAGCTTTCTTT. Protein sequence: CASSRDSTNTEAFF.

The genes are TRBV9 and TRBJ2-7; 10 nucleotides line up with TRBD2. The CDR3 contains 16 residues. In germline, CDR1 is SGDLS, CDR2 YYNGEE. V was clipped by 3 bases and J by 5 bases; unmatched bases: 11. The CDR3 DNA reads TGTGCCAGCAGCGCCAGAGGGTTAGCGGGAGGCCACGAGCAGTACTTC. As protein: CASSARGLAGGHEQYF.

The genes are TRBV12-5 and TRBJ1-1, with TRBD1 matching 9 bases. The CDR3 consists of 16 residues. Germline V CDR1 and CDR2: LGHNT, FRNRAP. V was clipped by 1 base and J by 4 bases; unmatched bases: 7. CDR3 sequence: CASGLGLGQGPTEAFF. The CDR3 nucleotides read TGTGCTAGTGGTTTGGGGTTGGGACAGGGCCCCACTGAAGCTTTCTTT.

This chain uses TRBV12-3 or TRBV12-4 with TRBJ1-6, with 7 bases lining up with TRBD1. The CDR3 contains 13 residues. The V gene end was trimmed by 4 bases and the J gene end by 13 bases; junction bases not matched to a gene: 7. The CDR3 is CASSSDRDAPLHF. In nucleotides, the CDR3 is TGTGCCAGCAGTTCAGACAGGGACGCGCCCCTCCACTTT.

The J gene is TRBJ2-1, the V gene TRBV6-4; 11 bases match TRBD2. Germline V gene data show CDR1 as MRHNA and CDR2 as SNTAGT. This CDR3 has 17 amino acids. With V trimmed by 5 bases and J by 8 bases, 14 bases remained unmatched. The CDR3 DNA reads TGTGCCAGCAGTCCTCGTAGCGGGAGGGCCCGTTCTCATGAGCAGTTCTTC. This codes for CASSPRSGRARSHEQFF.

In its sample, this clone was seen once. This chain links TRBV6-5 with TRBJ1-1; D might be TRBD1 (5 bases). CDR1 is MNHEY, CDR2 SVGAGI, per germline. V was trimmed by 4 bases and J by 5 bases, leaving 17 bases between them. This CDR3 has 15 amino acids. CDR3 in DNA: TGTGCCAGCAGTTTCGGCGGGGGGGTATGGACTGAAGCTTTCTTT. This translates into CASSFGGGVWTEAFF.